This T cell receptor (beta chain) was recovered during a study of T cell responses to AZD1222 COVID-19 vaccine. Regarding the study as a whole: Baseline testing showed seropositivity in only six AZD1222 recipients.

The table came from immunoSEQ multiplex PCR; TCRdb's copy has only in-frame clones and leaves some out. Altogether roughly 97,000 clones are present, about nine tenths being singletons, with the ten largest covering about 19%. With regard to this clone: No antigen is known for it.

Germline values: CDR1 MNHEY, CDR2 SMNVEV (reference sequence). The V end was cut by 6 bases, the J end by 7 bases, with 18 bases between. This CDR3 region has 15 residues. The sequences come from peripheral blood, collected on day 0 of AZD1222 vaccination. This chain uses TRBV27 with TRBJ1-4; D might be TRBD1 (6 bases). The TCR comes from an adult in good health. CDR3 coding DNA: TGTGCCAGCAGCCCTACGGGGGGCCGGGGTGAAAAACTGTTTTTT. Protein: CASSPTGGRGEKLFF.